This T cell receptor beta chain was observed in a study of molecular identifiers for immune sequencing clone quantification. General observations from the study: Naive cells had under 1% of molecules in clones above 20 RNA copies, effectors over 99%.

Based on a CD8+CD4-CCR7+CD45RA+ profile, naive CD8 T cells were sorted. This clonotype was observed a handful of times. Antigen unknown. The CDR3 runs to 13 residues. V lost 5 bases and J 7 bases, leaving 12 bases between the germline ends. CDR1 LNHDA and CDR2 SQIVND come from the germline V gene (reference sequence). TCRdb reprocessed the PCR reads via MiXCR and lists one record per CDR3 protein. The top ten clones hold approximately 0.76% of a sample with about half a million distinct CDR3 sequences, around 23% of them seen once. V and J are TRBV19 and TRBJ2-1; D remains unclear. Material: naive CD8+ T cells from blood, with Jurkat cell RNA spiked in. Sample subset: FACS-sorted CD8+CD4-CCR7+CD45RA+ naive T cells. The sequence was obtained from a human donor in good health. Some libraries in this study had Jurkat cell RNA spiked in. The CDR3 DNA reads TGTGCCAGTAGTCCCGCCTCGAGTAATGAGCAGTTCTTC. Translating gives CASSPASSNEQFF.